Each of the 17 T cell receptor beta chains below was sequenced from the same sample in a study of blood T cell repertoires in COVID-19. Repertoires were generated with immunoSEQ multiplex PCR, while TCRdb's copy carries only in-frame clones and drops some. The data show about 99,000 clones, approximately 89% seen once. Sequencing was carried out using peripheral blood. All receptors come from an elderly woman in a cohort sampled during active COVID-19.

The chain carries TRBV29-1 and TRBJ1-4; D unresolved. The CDR3 extends over 13 amino acids. CDR1 and CDR2 from the germline V gene are SQVTM and ANQGSEA. V was clipped by 5 bases and J by 4 bases, with 11 bases between them. The CDR3 here is CSVYSGYNEKLFF. CDR3 sequence (DNA): TGCAGCGTTTACAGCGGATATAATGAAAAACTGTTTTTT. The complete variable domain, with remaining parts taken from reference TRBV29-1 and TRBJ1-4, reads SAVISQKPSRDICQRGTSLTIQCQVDSQVTMMFWYRQQPGQSLTLIATANQGSEATYESGFVIDKFPISRPNLTFSTLTVSNMSPEDSSIYLCSVYSGYNEKLFFGSGTQLSVL.

Worth noting for this clone: It is unclear where the CDR3 begins or ends on the DNA, so no DNA is shown, and the CDR3 is as TCRdb lists it. V usage is TRBV19 and J usage is TRBJ2-4; the D call TRBD2 from the table was never checked on the DNA. Ends included, the CDR3 has 12 residues. The V gene's germline CDR1 is LNHDA and CDR2 SQIVND (reference sequence). CDR3 region: CASTSGWDIQYF.

This chain joins TRBV6-5 and TRBJ2-1, with 8 bases matching TRBD1. The germline V gene has CDR1 MNHEY and CDR2 SVGAGI. The CDR3 has 14 amino acids. V shed 9 bases and J 4 bases; nucleotides not matched to a gene: 8. As DNA, the CDR3 is TGTGCCAGTCGTCCAGGGGGCCAGTACAATGAGCAGTTCTTC. Its translation: CASRPGGQYNEQFF.

The chain recombines TRBV15 with TRBJ2-5; D possibly corresponds to TRBD1 (5 bases). CDR1 is LNHNV, CDR2 YYDKDF, per germline (reference sequence). The germline V and J ends were trimmed by 2 bases and 5 bases, with 9 bases remaining between them. The CDR3 is 13 amino acids. The CDR3 reads CATSRPGRETQYF. The DNA of the CDR3 is TGTGCCACCAGCAGACCAGGGCGGGAGACCCAGTACTTC.

The chain couples TRBV6-2 or TRBV6-3 to TRBJ2-3, with D tentatively TRBD2 (6 bases). Germline CDR1 reads MNHEY; CDR2 reads SVGEGT. This CDR3 comprises 16 residues. V lost 2 bases and J 6 bases, leaving 18 bases between the germline ends. CDR3 in amino acids: CASSYPAGISFDTQYF. CDR3 nucleotide sequence: TGTGCCAGCAGTTACCCGGCGGGAATCTCATTTGATACGCAGTATTTT.

This clone has just one count. The rearrangement uses TRBV3-1 (or the pseudogene TRBV3-2) and TRBJ2-7; 8 bases map to TRBD2. Germline V gene lookup returns CDR1 LGHDT and CDR2 YNNKEL (reference sequence). After removal of 1 base from V and 4 bases from J, the junction contained 6 bases not matched to a gene. The CDR3 loop spans 15 amino acids. Written as DNA, the CDR3 is TGTGCCAGCAGCCAAGGTAGCGGGGCTAGGTACGAGCAGTACTTC. Encoded protein: CASSQGSGARYEQYF.

The chain combines TRBV5-4 with TRBJ2-1; TRBD2 matches at 8 bases. The V gene end was trimmed by 4 bases and the J gene end by 14 bases; junction bases not matched to a gene: 11. The CDR3 consists of 13 residues. CDR1 is SGHNT and CDR2 is YYREEE in the germline V gene (reference sequence). CDR3 sequence: CASSPPAGEVEFF. The CDR3 DNA follows: TGTGCCAGCAGCCCCCCAGCGGGGGAAGTTGAGTTCTTC.

This clone was detected once. The CDR3, as DNA: TGCGCCAGCAGCCCACGGTCGATTCCAGGGCCGCGTACGAACACCATATATTTT. Protein sequence: CASSPRSIPGPRTNTIYF. The chain recombines TRBV23-1 with TRBJ1-3, with a weak D call TRBD1 (5 bases). TRBV23-1 is flagged as an ORF with uncertain function. Trimming shortened V by 6 bases and J by 7 bases, and 28 bases separated the two germline ends. This CDR3 has 18 amino acids.

This clone was seen a single time. J is TRBJ1-4 and V is TRBV28, with D perhaps TRBD1 (5 bases). V lost 8 bases, J lost 13 bases, and 17 bases lay in between. Germline V gene lookup returns CDR1 MDHEN and CDR2 SYDVKM. This CDR3 region has 12 residues. This chain's CDR3 is CASSLRIQGLFF. The CDR3 DNA reads as TGTGCCAGCTCGCTCAGGATTCAGGGACTGTTTTTT.

The genes are TRBV18 and TRBJ2-5; 7 positions match TRBD1. V was clipped by 2 bases and J by 2 bases; unmatched bases: 5. Germline V gives CDR1 KGHSH, CDR2 LQKENI. The CDR3 contains 15 residues. The CDR3 region is CASSPTVRGQETQYF. CDR3 coding DNA: TGTGCCAGCTCACCAACAGTCAGGGGGCAAGAGACCCAGTACTTC.

The chain carries TRBV28 and TRBJ2-1; D is unclear. Germline CDR1 is MDHEN and CDR2 is SYDVKM. CDR3 length equals 13 residues. Deletions cut 6 bases from V and 4 bases from J, with 10 bases between. The CDR3 DNA sequence: TGTGCCAGCAGCCCCCTCGTGTACAATGAGCAGTTCTTC. It specifies CASSPLVYNEQFF.

V usage is TRBV5-1 and J usage is TRBJ2-5; D is unresolved. Germline CDR1 reads SGHRS; CDR2 reads YFSETQ. Between the trimmed V and J ends, which lost 4 bases and 1 base, there was a span of 20 bases. The CDR3 covers 17 residues. The CDR3 DNA sequence: TGCGCCAGCAGCCGAGACCTTCGGGTCGGCGGCCAAGAGACCCAGTACTTC. Encoded protein: CASSRDLRVGGQETQYF.

V gene TRBV7-3 combines with J gene TRBJ2-1, with 8 bases aligning to TRBD1. Germline loops: CDR1 SGHTA, CDR2 FQGTGA. With 2 bases clipped from V and 4 bases from J, the junction kept 4 bases outside the gene matches. CDR3 length equals 15 residues. The CDR3: CASSLDRGSYNEQFF. CDR3 in DNA: TGTGCCAGCAGCTTAGACAGGGGTTCTTACAATGAGCAGTTCTTC.

This rearrangement joins TRBV7-9 to TRBJ1-1, with D unresolved. This CDR3 has 14 amino acids. Germline-derived CDR1 and CDR2 are SEHNR and FQNEAQ (reference sequence). Trimming shortened V by 2 bases and J by 1 base, and 8 bases separated the two germline ends. The chain's CDR3 is CASSLWETNTEAFF. The DNA for the CDR3 is TGTGCCAGCAGCTTATGGGAGACGAACACTGAAGCTTTCTTT.

The rearrangement joins TRBV19 to TRBJ1-3; maybe TRBD1 (5 bases). V was clipped by 1 base and J by 0 bases, with 7 bases between them. This CDR3 comprises 15 residues. Germline assignment: CDR1 LNHDA and CDR2 SQIVND (reference sequence). For the CDR3, the DNA is TGTGCCAGTAGTATAGGACAGAACTCTGGAAACACCATATATTTT. As protein: CASSIGQNSGNTIYF.

This sequence joins TRBV14 and TRBJ2-1, with 9 bases identical to TRBD2. The CDR3 runs 18 residues. Germline lookup yields CDR1 SGHDN and CDR2 FVKESK. Trimming cost V 0 bases and J 7 bases; bases outside gene matches: 13. The CDR3 reads CASSQDGWRAGGINEQFF. DNA of the CDR3: TGTGCCAGCAGCCAAGATGGATGGCGAGCGGGAGGCATAAATGAGCAGTTCTTC.

The chain uses TRBV4-1 and TRBJ2-3; unclear D gene. The CDR3 consists of 12 residues. V was clipped by 1 base and J by 6 bases, with 5 bases between them. Germline lookup yields CDR1 MGHRA and CDR2 YSYEKL. This chain's CDR3 is CASSQVVDTQYF. CDR3 DNA: TGCGCCAGCAGCCAAGTCGTCGATACGCAGTATTTT.